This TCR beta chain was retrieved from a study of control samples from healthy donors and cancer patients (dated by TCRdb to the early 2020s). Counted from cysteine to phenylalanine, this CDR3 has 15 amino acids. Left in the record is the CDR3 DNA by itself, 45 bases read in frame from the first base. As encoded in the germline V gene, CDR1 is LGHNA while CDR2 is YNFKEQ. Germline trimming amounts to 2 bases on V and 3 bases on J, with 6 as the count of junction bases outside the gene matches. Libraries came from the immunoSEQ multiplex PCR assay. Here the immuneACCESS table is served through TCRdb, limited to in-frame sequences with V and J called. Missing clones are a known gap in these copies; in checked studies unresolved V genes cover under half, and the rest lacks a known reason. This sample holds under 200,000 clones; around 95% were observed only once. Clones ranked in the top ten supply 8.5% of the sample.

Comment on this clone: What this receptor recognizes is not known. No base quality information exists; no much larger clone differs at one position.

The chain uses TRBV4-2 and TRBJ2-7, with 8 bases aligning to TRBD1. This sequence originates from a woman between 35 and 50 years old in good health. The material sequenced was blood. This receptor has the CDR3 CASSQSAGQGYEQYF. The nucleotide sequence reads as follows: TGTGCCAGCAGCCAAAGCGCCGGACAGGGCTACGAGCAGTACTTC.